This TCR beta chain was recorded in a study of T cell responses to AZD1222 COVID-19 vaccine. Overall study context: Combined were second doses at about 4 or about 12 weeks.

Germline V gene sequence: CDR1 MNHGY, CDR2 SVAAGI. The CDR3 region is 15 residues in length, termini included. Clones were read by immunoSEQ multiplex PCR, and TCRdb kept only the in-frame ones, dropping some. This table holds fewer than 110,000 clones, 75% to 90% found once. Overall study findings and caveats: Spike-spanning, vaccine-associated CD4 TCRs were dominant at 160-218 and 743-854. Clonal diversity was possibly underestimated, and the donors were mostly white British, with more females.

About this clone itself: The target antigen is unknown. The DNA is left out, because the CDR3 cannot be placed on it with certainty; the CDR3 is given as TCRdb lists it.

This clonotype was sampled from an adult in good health. The material was peripheral blood, obtained on day 0 of AZD1222 vaccination. This sequence joins TRBV6-9 and TRBJ1-4; the D call TRBD1 from the table was never checked on the DNA. CDR3 sequence reads: CATQGASVLGEKLFF.